The 22 T cell receptor beta chains reported below all come from one sample, sequenced in a study of cytomegalovirus exposure and HLA in healthy donors. The PCR contained 60 Vbeta and 13 Jbeta primers. Data came from immunoSEQ multiplex PCR; TCRdb stores just in-frame clones and leaves some out. This repertoire shows 120,000 to 150,000 clones, 61% found once; its top ten account for over 1.5%. The material sequenced was PBMCs. These receptors all stem from a male donor in good health and CMV-seronegative.

The table lists this clone with a few counts. The CDR3 DNA reads as TGTGCCAGCAGTTTTGGGGTCAGGGGGAACTATGGCTACACCTTC. The encoded protein is CASSFGVRGNYGYTF. V usage is TRBV28 and J usage is TRBJ1-2, with TRBD1 matching over 7 bases. This CDR3 has 15 amino acids. The junction had 6 bases not matched to a gene; V was cut back by 3 bases and J by 2 bases. Germline-derived CDR1 and CDR2 are MDHEN and SYDVKM.

The chain is built from TRBV13 and TRBJ2-5; D is ambiguous. The assigned J gene may be wrong: the sequence end matches TRBJ2-7 better. The CDR3 contains 13 residues. CDR1 is PRHDT, CDR2 FYEKMQ, per germline (reference sequence). In DNA form, the CDR3 reads TGTGCCAGCAGCTACCCCTCGGAGATCGAGCAGTACTTC. It encodes CASSYPSEIEQYF.

This clone turned up a few times. The chain carries TRBV7-3 and TRBJ1-4; D not certain. Deletions cut 1 base from V and 0 bases from J, with 15 bases between. Per germline, CDR1 SGHTA and CDR2 FQGTGA. The CDR3 has 18 residues. Here the CDR3 reads CASSLNPLADATNEKLFF. The CDR3, as DNA: TGTGCCAGCAGCTTAAACCCGTTGGCAGATGCAACTAATGAAAAACTGTTTTTT. The full variable domain, completed using reference TRBV7-3 and TRBJ1-4, is GAGVSQTPSNKVTEKGKYVELRCDPISGHTALYWYRQSLGQGPEFLIYFQGTGAADDSGLPNDRFFAVRPEGSVSTLKIQRTERGDSAVYLCASSLNPLADATNEKLFFGSGTQLSVL.

This clone has more than one count but fewer than ten. J is TRBJ1-5 and V is TRBV6-1; D is unresolved. CDR1 is MNHNS and CDR2 is SASEGT in the germline V gene. Between the trimmed V and J ends, which lost 1 base and 4 bases, there was a span of 8 bases. The CDR3 sequence is 14 residues long. In DNA, the CDR3 is TGTGCCAGCAGTGAAGGGCTGAAGAATCAGCCCCAGCATTTT. Residues: CASSEGLKNQPQHF.

The chain uses TRBV28 and TRBJ1-5, with 11 bases aligning to TRBD1. The CDR3 consists of 16 residues. The germline CDR1 and CDR2 sequences are MDHEN and SYDVKM. The V and J ends lost 9 bases and 3 bases, in that order; junction bases with no gene match: 10. The CDR3 loop reads CASFTGTGGFNQPQHF. The CDR3 DNA is TGTGCCAGTTTTACCGGGACAGGGGGATTCAATCAGCCCCAGCATTTT.

This chain joins TRBV7-9 and TRBJ2-3; 9 bases agree with TRBD2. The CDR3 consists of 17 residues. The trim removed 5 bases at V and 0 bases at J, leaving 9 bases unmatched. Germline V gene sequence: CDR1 SEHNR, CDR2 FQNEAQ (reference sequence). This CDR3 is CASSGTGTSLSTDTQYF. The DNA for the CDR3 is TGTGCCAGCAGCGGAACCGGGACTAGCCTTAGCACAGATACGCAGTATTTT.

The rearrangement links TRBV5-6 to TRBJ2-7; 8 nucleotides agree with TRBD2. Germline trimming cut 4 bases from V and 1 base from J; bases unmatched to any gene: 16. This CDR3 has 18 amino acids. Germline CDR1 and CDR2: SGHDT and YYEEEE. The CDR3 here is CASSPLTSAGPRSYEQYF. CDR3 in DNA: TGTGCCAGCAGCCCCCTGACTAGCGCAGGACCCCGATCCTACGAGCAGTACTTC. Together with reference TRBV5-6 and TRBJ2-7, the CDR3 gives the full variable domain: DAGVTQSPTHLIKTRGQQVTLRCSPKSGHDTVSWYQQALGQGPQFIFQYYEEEERQRGNFPDRFSGHQFPNYSSELNVNALLLGDSALYLCASSPLTSAGPRSYEQYFGPGTRLTVT.

This clone was picked up a small number of times. The chain is built from TRBV4-1 and TRBJ2-5; D unresolved. V lost 1 base and J lost 4, with 7 bases in between. Germline assignment: CDR1 MGHRA and CDR2 YSYEKL. The CDR3 extends over 13 amino acids. The CDR3 reads CASSQVNGETQYF. In DNA, the CDR3 is TGCGCCAGCAGCCAAGTGAACGGAGAGACCCAGTACTTC.

This sequence joins TRBV4-2 and TRBJ2-7; 10 nucleotides match TRBD1. Trimming at V came to 4 bases and at J to 0 bases, leaving 6 bases not matched to a gene. The CDR3 length is 16 residues. Germline CDR1 reads LGHNA; CDR2 reads YNFKEQ. CDR3 sequence: CASSRNRDRGSYEQYF. CDR3 nucleotides: TGTGCCAGCAGCCGGAACCGGGACAGGGGCTCCTACGAGCAGTACTTC.

Concerning this clone itself: In the same sample, other DNA sequences code for this CDR3. V is TRBV29-1 and J is TRBJ2-1, with TRBD1 matching over 7 bases. The length of the CDR3 is 11 residues. Germline V gives CDR1 SQVTM, CDR2 ANQGSEA. V gave up 3 bases and J gave up 7 bases; unmatched junction bases: 0. The CDR3 reads CSVDRGNEQFF. The CDR3 bases are TGCAGCGTTGACAGGGGGAATGAGCAGTTCTTC.

The genes are TRBV9 and TRBJ2-5; 8 positions agree with TRBD2. CDR1 and CDR2 from the germline V gene are SGDLS and YYNGEE. The trim removed 3 bases at V and 5 bases at J, leaving 9 bases unmatched. The CDR3 length is 15 residues. The CDR3 nucleotides are TGTGCCAGCAGCGCTGATAGCGGGGCCGGGGAGACCCAGTACTTC. This translates into CASSADSGAGETQYF. Together with reference TRBV9 and TRBJ2-5, the CDR3 gives the full variable domain: DSGVTQTPKHLITATGQRVTLRCSPRSGDLSVYWYQQSLDQGLQFLIQYYNGEERAKGNILERFSAQQFPDLHSELNLSSLELGDSALYFCASSADSGAGETQYFGPGTRLLVL.

This rearrangement joins TRBV19 to TRBJ2-5, with 8 bases identical to TRBD2. Germline CDR1 reads LNHDA; CDR2 reads SQIVND (reference sequence). There are 14 residues in the CDR3. The J segment lost 4 bases and the V segment lost 4 bases, leaving 5 bases of the junction unmatched. Written as DNA, the CDR3 is TGTGCCAGTAGTAGTGGACTAGCCGGAGAGACCCAGTACTTC. Amino acid sequence: CASSSGLAGETQYF. The whole variable domain, remainder taken from reference TRBV19 and TRBJ2-5, is DGGITQSPKYLFRKEGQNVTLSCEQNLNHDAMYWYRQDPGQGLRLIYYSQIVNDFQKGDIAEGYSVSREKKESFPLTVTSAQKNPTAFYLCASSSGLAGETQYFGPGTRLLVL.

This clone showed up just a few times. The chain recombines TRBV7-3 with TRBJ2-6; D is possibly TRBD1 (5 bases). The CDR3 has 17 residues. The germline V gene has CDR1 SGHTA and CDR2 FQGTGA. The germline V and J ends were trimmed by 3 bases and 0 bases, with 12 bases remaining between them. CDR3 in DNA: TGTGCCAGCAGCTTGCGCGACAGCCCCTCTGGGGCCAACGTCCTGACTTTC. It translates to CASSLRDSPSGANVLTF.

This clone appeared a single time. The chain combines TRBV18 with TRBJ1-4; 7 bases are shared with TRBD1. The CDR3 contains 17 residues. Germline trimming cut 2 bases from V and 6 bases from J; bases unmatched to any gene: 12. Germline V gives CDR1 KGHSH, CDR2 LQKENI. The CDR3 region has the DNA TGTGCCAGCTCACCAAGGGTCTGGGACAGCAAGGATGAAAAACTGTTTTTT. Amino acids: CASSPRVWDSKDEKLFF.

This clone came up a few times. This sequence joins TRBV15 and TRBJ2-3; the D is unclear. The V and J ends lost 3 bases and 5 bases respectively, with 9 bases between them. CDR1 and CDR2 (germline): LNHNV, YYDKDF (reference sequence). This CDR3 is built from 13 residues. The CDR3 here is CATSSSTRDTQYF. The CDR3 DNA is TGTGCCACCAGCAGTTCCACGCGAGATACGCAGTATTTT.

The rearrangement joins TRBV28 to TRBJ1-2; maybe TRBD1 (5 bases). The CDR3 loop spans 14 amino acids. In germline, CDR1 is MDHEN, CDR2 SYDVKM. The ends were cut back, 3 bases at V and 3 bases at J, with 11 bases in the middle. The DNA of the CDR3 is TGTGCCAGCAGTTTGTGGGGGGAGGACTATGGCTACACCTTC. As protein: CASSLWGEDYGYTF.

The CDR3 loop reads CASSSSSYEQYF. CDR3 nucleotide sequence: TGTGCCAGTAGTTCCTCCTCCTACGAGCAGTACTTC. The V gene is TRBV19, the J gene TRBJ2-7, with D uncertain. V was shortened by 5 bases and J by 0 bases, with 5 bases between the two germline ends. Germline-derived CDR1 and CDR2 are LNHDA and SQIVND (reference sequence). The CDR3 is made up of 12 amino acids.

This sequence joins TRBV30 and TRBJ2-2; 8 bases align to TRBD2. The CDR3 totals 15 residues. V lost 0 bases, J lost 4 bases, and 4 bases stayed unmatched. Germline lookup yields CDR1 GTSNPN and CDR2 SVGIG (reference sequence). In DNA form, the CDR3 reads TGTGCCTGGAGTGTAGGTCTAGCGGGCACCGGGGAGCTGTTTTTT. Translating gives CAWSVGLAGTGELFF.

The chain joins TRBV7-2 to TRBJ1-6; D not certain. Germline values: CDR1 SGHTA, CDR2 FQGNSA. Trimming took 2 bases from V and 10 from J, leaving 12 bases between them. The CDR3 is 14 residues long. The CDR3 region is CASSLPYRESPLHF. DNA for the CDR3: TGTGCCAGCAGCTTACCCTATCGGGAATCACCCCTCCACTTT.

CDR3 protein: CASSRTGDRGEKLFF. In DNA form, the CDR3 reads TGTGCCAGCAGCCGAACGGGGGACCGAGGGGAAAAACTGTTTTTT. The chain links TRBV7-2 to TRBJ1-4; weak D call: TRBD1 (5 bases). The CDR3 is made up of 15 amino acids. Germline V gene sequence: CDR1 SGHTA, CDR2 FQGNSA. V lost 5 bases and J 8 bases, leaving 18 bases between the germline ends.

CDR3: CASSPGQGSSTEAFF. The DNA for the CDR3 is TGTGCCAGCAGCCCGGGACAGGGATCGAGCACTGAAGCTTTCTTT. This chain uses TRBV9 with TRBJ1-1; the match to TRBD1 covers 9 bases. Germline CDR1 reads SGDLS; CDR2 reads YYNGEE. The CDR3 spans 15 residues. The V segment lost 4 bases and the J segment 4 bases; nucleotides outside the gene matches: 8.

V and J are TRBV6-5 and TRBJ2-7; D is perhaps TRBD1 (6 bases). Germline V gene lookup returns CDR1 MNHEY and CDR2 SVGAGI. Trimming cost V 2 bases and J 3 bases, with 8 bases left between them. This CDR3 comprises 13 residues. CDR3 in DNA: TGTGCCAGCAGTTACGGCAGGGGCTACGAGCAGTACTTC. Its protein is CASSYGRGYEQYF.